A selection of T cell receptor beta chains follows, all from one sample in a study of T cells after yellow fever vaccination. Each CDR3 protein is one row after TCRdb ran MiXCR on the 5' RACE reads. The sample holds a few hundred thousand distinct CDR3 sequences, 19% seen once. The starting material was PBMCs, obtained 15 days after the yellow fever booster vaccination. These receptors all come from a man younger than 45 who received the YFV17D yellow fever vaccine. Both conserved end residues are part of each CDR3. The order of the fields is V gene, D gene, clone size, J gene, CDR3 protein, CDR3 DNA. A D gene is named only where the DNA matches it firmly. Size is omitted from some rows. Given values are once, few, many or a class for expanded clones.

V: TRBV20-1; D: TRBD2; size: NA; J: TRBJ2-5; CDR3: CSPQGGAFQETQYF; DNA: TGCAGTCCCCAGGGAGGGGCTTTTCAAGAGACCCAGTACTTC
V: TRBV7-2; D: TRBD1; size: NA; J: TRBJ2-7; CDR3: CASSARTGTYEQYF; DNA: TGTGCCAGCAGCGCCCGGACAGGGACCTACGAGCAGTACTTC
V: TRBV12-3/TRBV12-4; D: NA; size: few; J: TRBJ2-7; CDR3: CASSVSSEQYF; DNA: TGTGCCAGCAGCGTTAGTTCCGAGCAGTACTTC
V: TRBV5-1; D: NA; size: few; J: TRBJ2-7; CDR3: CASSFVSGISYEQYF; DNA: TGCGCCAGCAGCTTTGTTTCGGGCATATCCTACGAGCAGTACTTC
V: TRBV7-6; D: NA; size: few; J: TRBJ2-5; CDR3: CASSETSWETQYF; DNA: TGTGCCAGCAGCGAGACTAGTTGGGAGACCCAGTACTTC
V: TRBV18; D: TRBD2; size: few; J: TRBJ2-1; CDR3: CASSRGLAGVDEQFF; DNA: TGTGCCAGCTCACGGGGACTAGCGGGAGTGGATGAGCAGTTCTTC
V: TRBV20-1; D: NA; size: NA; J: TRBJ2-5; CDR3: CSASRPSEETQYF; DNA: TGCAGTGCTAGCCGACCCAGCGAAGAGACCCAGTACTTC
V: TRBV4-3; D: NA; size: NA; J: TRBJ2-4; CDR3: CASSQVYRAGTNIQYF; DNA: TGCGCCAGCAGCCAAGTATATCGCGCGGGAACGAACATTCAGTACTTC
V: TRBV7-2; D: TRBD2; size: NA; J: TRBJ2-1; CDR3: CASSTGLAGPDEQFF; DNA: TGTGCCAGCAGCACGGGACTAGCGGGACCCGATGAGCAGTTCTTC
V: TRBV7-2; D: TRBD1; size: NA; J: TRBJ2-1; CDR3: CASSRGGGNEQFF; DNA: TGTGCCAGCAGCCGAGGGGGCGGCAATGAGCAGTTCTTC
V: TRBV2; D: TRBD1; size: few; J: TRBJ2-5; CDR3: CASKIRTGRETQYF; DNA: TGTGCCAGCAAGATAAGGACAGGGCGAGAGACCCAGTACTTC
V: TRBV28; D: NA; size: NA; J: TRBJ2-5; CDR3: CASEEGEKTQYF; DNA: TGTGCCAGCGAGGAGGGGGAGAAGACCCAGTACTTC
V: TRBV12-5; D: TRBD2; size: few; J: TRBJ2-1; CDR3: CASGLLAGARPSYNEQFF; DNA: TGTGCTAGTGGTTTGCTAGCGGGTGCCAGACCCTCCTACAATGAGCAGTTCTTC
V: TRBV2; D: NA; size: few; J: TRBJ2-1; CDR3: CASSPTLEQFF; DNA: TGTGCCAGCAGTCCGACACTCGAGCAGTTCTTC
V: TRBV20-1; D: TRBD2; size: few; J: TRBJ2-3; CDR3: CSAPLSGTSRDTQYF; DNA: TGCAGTGCTCCCCTTAGCGGGACCTCTCGAGATACGCAGTATTTT
V: TRBV20-1; D: NA; size: few; J: TRBJ1-1; CDR3: CSARQGYTEAFF; DNA: TGCAGTGCTAGACAGGGTTACACTGAAGCTTTCTTT
V: TRBV30; D: NA; size: NA; J: TRBJ2-1; CDR3: CAWSYERVNNEQFF; DNA: TGTGCCTGGAGTTATGAGCGGGTGAACAATGAGCAGTTCTTC
V: TRBV9; D: TRBD2; size: few; J: TRBJ2-7; CDR3: CASSEGGTVPGLAGGEQYF; DNA: TGTGCCAGCAGCGAGGGGGGTACAGTACCGGGACTAGCGGGAGGCGAGCAGTACTTC
V: TRBV9; D: NA; size: NA; J: TRBJ2-3; CDR3: CASSVAPSSTDTQYF; DNA: TGTGCCAGCAGCGTAGCACCCTCTAGCACAGATACGCAGTATTTT
V: TRBV28; D: TRBD1; size: few; J: TRBJ2-2; CDR3: CASSGGGQGITGELFF; DNA: TGTGCCAGCAGTGGCGGAGGACAGGGAATCACCGGGGAGCTGTTTTTT
V: TRBV6-7; D: NA; size: few; J: TRBJ2-7; CDR3: CASRYRRTYEQYF; DNA: TGTGCCAGCAGATACCGGAGAACCTACGAGCAGTACTTC
V: TRBV5-1; D: TRBD1; size: few; J: TRBJ2-1; CDR3: CASSLAGQSSNEQFF; DNA: TGCGCCAGCAGCTTGGCGGGACAGTCTAGCAATGAGCAGTTCTTC
V: TRBV28; D: TRBD2; size: few; J: TRBJ2-5; CDR3: CASSPAGGGVETQYF; DNA: TGTGCCAGCAGTCCAGCGGGAGGAGGGGTAGAGACCCAGTACTTC
V: TRBV10-3; D: NA; size: few; J: TRBJ2-2; CDR3: CAISESIYTGELFF; DNA: TGTGCCATCAGTGAGTCGATATACACCGGGGAGCTGTTTTTT
V: TRBV20-1; D: NA; size: NA; J: TRBJ1-4; CDR3: CSARNPTEKKLFF; DNA: TGCAGTGCTAGAAACCCGACAGAGAAAAAACTGTTTTTT
V: TRBV5-1; D: NA; size: NA; J: TRBJ1-1; CDR3: CASSVGAEAFF; DNA: TGCGCCAGCTCAGTGGGCGCTGAAGCTTTCTTT
V: TRBV7-8; D: NA; size: NA; J: TRBJ2-2; CDR3: CASSLTTPRSTGELFF; DNA: TGTGCCAGCAGTCTCACTACACCCCGGAGCACCGGGGAGCTGTTTTTT
V: TRBV19; D: TRBD1; size: NA; J: TRBJ2-7; CDR3: CASRPGTGLSYEQYF; DNA: TGTGCCAGTAGACCCGGGACAGGGCTCTCCTACGAGCAGTACTTC
V: TRBV4-2; D: NA; size: few; J: TRBJ2-5; CDR3: CASSQELGRETQYF; DNA: TGTGCCAGCAGCCAAGAGCTAGGGAGAGAGACCCAGTACTTC
V: TRBV12-3/TRBV12-4; D: NA; size: many; J: TRBJ2-3; CDR3: CASSLAQGNTQYF; DNA: TGTGCCAGCAGTTTAGCGCAGGGCAATACGCAGTATTTT
V: TRBV7-9; D: NA; size: NA; J: TRBJ1-1; CDR3: CASSAGPVGTEAFF; DNA: TGTGCCAGCAGCGCGGGCCCCGTCGGGACTGAAGCTTTCTTT
V: TRBV12-3/TRBV12-4; D: NA; size: few; J: TRBJ1-3; CDR3: CASSLRWGSGNTIYF; DNA: TGTGCCAGCAGTCTCAGGTGGGGCTCTGGAAACACCATATATTTT
V: TRBV20-1; D: NA; size: few; J: TRBJ2-2; CDR3: CSARDGGRDTGELFF; DNA: TGCAGTGCTAGAGACGGCGGTAGGGACACCGGGGAGCTGTTTTTT
V: TRBV7-2; D: NA; size: NA; J: TRBJ2-5; CDR3: CASSLVSGRGFQETQYF; DNA: TGTGCCAGCAGCTTAGTGAGCGGGCGAGGCTTCCAAGAGACCCAGTACTTC
V: TRBV19; D: NA; size: NA; J: TRBJ1-6; CDR3: CASSMEAGPNSPLHF; DNA: TGTGCCAGTAGTATGGAGGCAGGTCCTAATTCACCCCTCCACTTT
V: TRBV4-3; D: TRBD2; size: few; J: TRBJ2-3; CDR3: CASSLGPSGTSDTQYF; DNA: TGCGCCAGCAGCCTGGGGCCTAGCGGAACATCGGATACGCAGTATTTT
V: TRBV7-2; D: TRBD2; size: NA; J: TRBJ2-2; CDR3: CASSSLGLAENTGELFF; DNA: TGTGCCAGCAGCTCGTTGGGACTAGCGGAAAACACCGGGGAGCTGTTTTTT
V: TRBV7-8; D: TRBD1; size: NA; J: TRBJ2-7; CDR3: CASSLLRQGTYEQYF; DNA: TGTGCCAGCAGCTTACTCCGACAGGGAACCTACGAGCAGTACTTC
V: TRBV28; D: NA; size: NA; J: TRBJ1-2; CDR3: CASRPLYGYTF; DNA: TGTGCCAGCAGACCTTTGTATGGCTACACCTTC
V: TRBV19; D: NA; size: NA; J: TRBJ1-6; CDR3: CARVRRGSPLHF; DNA: TGTGCCAGGGTCCGGCGAGGGTCACCCCTCCACTTT
V: TRBV20-1; D: NA; size: NA; J: TRBJ2-1; CDR3: CSARTPHLSYNEQFF; DNA: TGCAGTGCGAGGACTCCTCACCTCTCCTACAATGAGCAGTTCTTC
V: TRBV29-1; D: NA; size: few; J: TRBJ1-5; CDR3: CSVLGQGGNQPQHF; DNA: TGCAGCGTCCTCGGGCAGGGAGGCAATCAGCCCCAGCATTTT
V: TRBV5-1; D: NA; size: many; J: TRBJ2-2; CDR3: CASSLETGELFF; DNA: TGTGCCAGCAGCTTAGAGACCGGGGAGCTGTTTTTT
V: TRBV29-1; D: TRBD2; size: few; J: TRBJ2-2; CDR3: CSVSGTSGTGGELFF; DNA: TGCAGCGTATCCGGGACTAGCGGGACTGGCGGGGAGCTGTTTTTT
V: TRBV15; D: NA; size: NA; J: TRBJ2-1; CDR3: CATSRINYGDEQFF; DNA: TGTGCCACCAGCAGGATTAACTACGGAGATGAGCAGTTCTTC
V: TRBV7-2; D: TRBD2; size: few; J: TRBJ2-5; CDR3: CASSLVGLGIETQYF; DNA: TGTGCCAGCAGCTTAGTCGGACTAGGGATTGAGACCCAGTACTTC
V: TRBV29-1; D: NA; size: NA; J: TRBJ2-2; CDR3: CSVCDSLNTGELFF; DNA: TGCAGCGTTTGCGACAGCCTTAACACCGGGGAGCTGTTTTTT
V: TRBV4-2; D: NA; size: few; J: TRBJ2-7; CDR3: CASSHDRAEPIYEQYF; DNA: TGTGCCAGCAGCCACGACCGCGCGGAACCTATCTACGAGCAGTACTTC
V: TRBV14; D: NA; size: few; J: TRBJ2-1; CDR3: CASPPRTHGFF; DNA: TGTGCCAGCCCCCCTCGTACACACGGTTTCTTC
V: TRBV20-1; D: TRBD2; size: many; J: TRBJ2-7; CDR3: CSANPGGSSSYEQYF; DNA: TGCAGTGCTAACCCGGGCGGGAGCAGCTCCTACGAGCAGTACTTC
V: TRBV5-1; D: TRBD2; size: NA; J: TRBJ2-7; CDR3: CASSFLGLAGGNEQYF; DNA: TGCGCCAGCAGCTTCCTCGGACTAGCGGGAGGAAACGAGCAGTACTTC
V: TRBV24-1; D: TRBD2; size: few; J: TRBJ2-1; CDR3: CATSASGRFSYNEQFF; DNA: TGTGCCACCAGTGCTAGCGGGAGATTCTCCTACAATGAGCAGTTCTTC
V: TRBV14; D: TRBD2; size: NA; J: TRBJ2-7; CDR3: CASSLGLAGGNEQYF; DNA: TGTGCCAGCAGCCTAGGACTAGCGGGAGGGAACGAGCAGTACTTC